This T cell receptor (beta chain) was sequenced during a study of cytomegalovirus exposure and HLA in healthy donors (dated by TCRdb to about 2017). Broadly, across the study: In an earlier analysis of some 610 of the donors, approximately 300 Gb of sequence data and 90 million to 120 million unique TCR beta sequences from 180 million or so T cells were reported. The study combined high-throughput TCR immunosequencing, statistical association of individual TCRs with disease status, and machine learning to predict cytomegalovirus infection status. The study was designed to test whether signatures of past pathogen exposure could be identified by cataloging public T cell receptors. Every repertoire in the discovery cohort had been generated on one and the same sequencing platform. Typing coverage differed by locus: A, B, C, DRB1 and DQB1 were typed in roughly 620-630 donors, DQA1 in 500 to 550, DPA1 in 606, and DPB1 in approximately 450. Using immunosequencing, the study profiled T cell repertoires from about 620 subjects and related those repertoires to cytomegalovirus serostatus. In an earlier analysis of about 590 of the donors, high-throughput TCR beta sequencing was used to judge whether each TCR beta V gene segment behaved as functional or pseudogenic. Of the 300 to 500 genotyped donors, more than 75% were placed in the genetic ancestry cluster associated with self-reported Caucasian donors. A later genetic analysis used genome-wide SNP genotypes for about 55% of the 666 donors, treating that subset as a discovery cohort. A handful of DR-DQ haplotypes were handled as single units for association and clustering because linkage in the cohort was strong. HLA typing covered class I and class II loci at four-digit resolution. Alongside the repertoire data, information on donor age, sex, ethnicity and CMV serostatus was compiled. Among some 410 genotyped donors of the cohort, an average of approximately 200,000 unique TCR beta nucleotide sequences was sequenced per donor, of which 15% to 20% were non-productive. A later analysis re-examined previously published TCR beta repertoires from about 670 donors and added high-resolution HLA genotyping to investigate patterns of TCR occurrence. A separate validation cohort of some 130 different subjects was used in addition to the roughly 700-subject first cohort. In the later analysis, no new phenotypic data were used to find candidate immune exposures; instead, reliance was placed on TCR beta sequences and their occurrence across donors. An early release covering 550 to 650 HLA-typed donors comprised about 290 gigabases of sequencing data and 65 million to 100 million unique TCR sequences. The paper as a whole reports these results and caveats: According to a later genetic analysis, donors in an Asian-associated ancestry cluster had fewer N-insertions in productive TCRs than the approximately 690-donor mean. Some IMGT-functional V segments, including TRBV6-2 and TRBV6-3, could not be told apart with the 87-base-pair reads, so those segments were excluded. The earlier analysis of some 540 of the donors excluded approximately 17 rarely observed V segments, including chromosome 9 orphons, because counts were too low. In a later analysis, HLA-associated TCR beta chains were found to be more clonally expanded and to have lower generation probabilities than equally common non-associated chains. Presence/absence analyses assumed roughly uniform sequencing depth across donors, an assumption that may not hold. A further reported finding was that TCR beta sequences accurately predicted the HLA-A and HLA-B alleles for most subjects in the first cohort. In vitro tests confirmed that a few of the cytomegalovirus-associated TCR beta chains recognize cytomegalovirus antigens. A later analysis reported that several top co-occurrence clusters appeared linked to parvovirus B19, influenza, CMV and Epstein-Barr virus. In both the original and validation cohorts, the classifier was reported to diagnose cytomegalovirus status with high specificity and sensitivity. In a later analysis, most CMV-associated TCR beta chains were found to appear HLA-restricted, with HLA associations seemingly driven largely by CMV exposure. Correlated functional status among segregating V segments might reflect linkage disequilibrium, but an unknown experimental factor could not be ruled out. According to a later analysis, TCR association rates differed among HLA loci, with DRB1 alleles showing the most associated TCRs and HLA-C alleles showing the fewest. In the study, about 150 TCR beta chains were listed as associated with cytomegalovirus. Broadly in line with IMGT annotations, most TCR beta V segments showed up in productive rearrangements about 87% or about 30% of the time in an earlier analysis of roughly 590 of the donors. It was suggested by the authors that the approach could potentially be generalized to other disease states and immunological phenotypes. Strong co-occurrence of HLA alleles, especially DR and DQ, made assigning TCR associations to individual alleles difficult. V-gene and J-gene trimming of TCR beta chains was associated with a missense DCLRE1C variant in a later genetic analysis, and the association was replicated in an independent cohort. Across donors, most TCR sequences were observed very rarely, whereas some public TCRs were present in many individuals. For the cohort, immune exposure information was limited to CMV serostatus. A later analysis associated about 17,000 TCR beta sequences with specific HLA alleles at a false discovery rate of 0.05. Only TCR beta chains were sequenced in this cohort, and the absence of alpha or paired-chain data limited detectable features. Because HLA typing was unavailable for some donors at each locus, only the typed subset was used in association tests. A cluster of highly shared sequence variants was judged likely to represent a technical artifact of the sequencing pipeline.

The cohort consisted of 650 to 700 healthy bone marrow donors. At the time of sampling, all cohort members were nominally healthy, though unrecorded immune exposures were likely present. The donor was CMV seropositive and was included in the group of 250 to 350 seropositive cohort members. Each donor provided a peripheral blood sample, and peripheral blood mononuclear cells were used for TCR beta sequencing. The Qiagen DNeasy Blood Extraction Kit was used to extract genomic DNA from the blood cell samples. In the case of this clone: Its antigen is still unknown. The sample holds no much larger clone one base away, and base qualities are not on file.

The library relied on the immunoSEQ multiplex PCR assay. For the multiplex PCR, a mixture combining 60 forward primers for TCR Vbeta segments and 13 reverse primers for TCR Jbeta segments was used. Amplification of the CDR3 region of rearranged TCR beta genes was performed with a multiplex PCR assay on genomic DNA. Amplified TCR beta libraries were sequenced as 87-base-pair reads on the Illumina HiSeq System. The paper's data handling went like this. In a later analysis, 70 million to 95 million unique TCR beta chains were counted across the approximately 620 repertoires, and approximately 9.9 million of these chains were shared by at least two donors. Raw reads were error-corrected and collapsed into unique sequences with a nearest-neighbor algorithm that merged closely related sequences to remove PCR and sequencing errors. To assign V, D and J gene segments, CDR3 sequences were aligned to IMGT reference sequences. For a sequence to be retained, at least a six-nucleotide match to both a V gene segment and a J gene segment was required. Rearrangements were called productive when the CDR3 lacked stop codons and stayed in frame with V and J; all others were non-productive. CDR3 was defined by IMGT convention, running from the second conserved V-encoded cysteine to the conserved J-encoded phenylalanine. The earlier analysis of some 580 of the donors excluded any sequence lacking an unambiguous match to a single V gene segment. In an earlier analysis of 450 to 750 of the donors, a V segment was called functional when productive rearrangements were above 56.7%, and segregating when the standard deviation between donors exceeded 5%. To diagnose cytomegalovirus status from the catalog of TCR beta chain sequences, a statistical classification framework was built. A later analysis assigned V and J genes by comparing TCR nucleotide sequences with IMGT/GENE-DB human TR gene sequences. In a later analysis, CDR3 sequences and most-parsimonious VDJ recombination scenarios were assigned using the TCRdist pipeline. In a later analysis, each TCR beta chain was defined by its CDR3 amino acid sequence together with its V-gene family, and reads lacking a unique V-gene family were excluded. As a way to deal with suspected cross-contamination and a sequencing artifact, a later analysis dropped 640 or so nucleotide sequences that were highly shared and had low generation probability. In a later analysis, a clonal expansion index was calculated for each public chain from normalized within-repertoire ranks of inferred template counts. Generation probabilities in a later analysis came from a VDJ recombination model fitted to out-of-frame rearrangements, and those results were checked against IGoR. Hypergeometric tests were used in a later analysis to score TCR-TCR, TCR-HLA and TCR-CMV co-occurrence, with a repertoire-size bias correction applied to the TCR pairs. False discovery rates were estimated in a later analysis by permuting HLA or CMV assignments 20 times. A later analysis grouped co-occurring TCRs with DBSCAN, adding TCRdist sequence similarity when clustering within HLA-allele-positive subsets. Repertoires with fewer than 30,000 or more than 120,000 public chains were left out of co-occurrence clustering, as were four to six repertoires with anomalous nucleotide sharing. The source is immuneACCESS, and TCRdb retained only in-frame sequences with V and J called. Part of the clones is not carried over; for the studies checked, unresolved V genes explain less than half of this, and the remainder is unexplained. That table is the source of V, J and clone size, and D and trimming were worked out from the DNA. The sample data list over 50,000 clones, and more than 70% of these were observed just once. 51% of the sample comes from the top ten.

The CDR3 starts with the cysteine, ends with the phenylalanine, and has 14 residues. The DNA shown is the 42-base CDR3, in frame from base 1. V was cut back by 3 bases and J by 0 bases, leaving a gap of 8 bases between them. The germline V gene encodes CDR1 MNHNY and CDR2 SVGAGI (reference sequence). The sequence was obtained from a man aged 45-60 years in good health and CMV-seropositive. Material: PBMCs. In this chain, TRBV6-6 is recombined with TRBJ1-2, with the D gene not confidently named. In nucleotide form, the sequence is TGTGCCAGCAGTTATTCAGGATCTAACTATGGCTACACCTTC. Its translation reads: CASSYSGSNYGYTF.